A single sample gave rise to the 19 T cell receptor beta chains below, sequenced in a study of cytomegalovirus exposure and HLA in healthy donors. PCR used 60 Vbeta primers and 13 Jbeta primers. Using immunoSEQ multiplex PCR, the repertoire was profiled, and TCRdb retains in-frame clones only, with some absent. The profile shows about 68,000 clones, approximately 78% of them singletons. The specimen was PBMCs. These receptors all stem from a human donor in good health.

The rearrangement joins TRBV5-4 to TRBJ1-2; 7 bases are a match to TRBD1. Germline CDR1 and CDR2: SGHNT and YYREEE (reference sequence). Trimming at V came to 2 bases and at J to 5 bases, leaving 3 bases not matched to a gene. This CDR3 is built from 13 residues. The CDR3 DNA sequence: TGTGCCAGCAGCTTAGCAGGGGGATATGGCTACACCTTC. Its translation is CASSLAGGYGYTF.

The genes are TRBV6-1 and TRBJ1-3; no firm D call. This CDR3 comprises 16 residues. Germline V gene lookup returns CDR1 MNHNS and CDR2 SASEGT. V lost 3 bases to trimming and J lost 4 bases, with 16 bases between them. The CDR3 protein is CASSDAGVLVGNTIYF. CDR3 sequence (DNA): TGTGCCAGCAGTGACGCCGGGGTTCTCGTGGGAAACACCATATATTTT.

The chain employs TRBV27 and TRBJ1-5; TRBD1 agrees at 7 bases. CDR1 is MNHEY, CDR2 SMNVEV, per germline (reference sequence). The V segment lost 5 bases and the J segment 6 bases; nucleotides outside the gene matches: 10. This CDR3 comprises 15 residues. The CDR3, as DNA: TGTGCCAGCAGTGGGGACAGCCTATCTGGTCAGCCCCAGCATTTT. Protein product: CASSGDSLSGQPQHF.

The CDR3 DNA is TGCAGCGTTGACCGGGAGACTGAAGCTTTCTTT. The encoded protein is CSVDRETEAFF. The rearrangement uses TRBV29-1 and TRBJ1-1; D remains ambiguous. The V end lost 3 bases, the J end lost 5 bases, and 7 bases lay between the germline ends. This CDR3 region has 11 residues. CDR1 is SQVTM, CDR2 ANQGSEA, per germline.

The rearrangement uses TRBV11-2 and TRBJ1-6; 10 bases line up with TRBD1. Germline loops: CDR1 SGHAT, CDR2 FQNNGV. The CDR3 runs 19 residues. V gave up 4 bases and J gave up 4 bases; unmatched junction bases: 13. CDR3 bases: TGTGCCAGCAGCTCGAGACAAGACAGGGGGCGACCTTATAATTCACCCCTCCACTTT. Translating it yields CASSSRQDRGRPYNSPLHF.

This rearrangement joins TRBV27 to TRBJ2-1, with 12 positions matching TRBD2. CDR3 size: 16 residues. V shed 2 bases, J shed 6 bases, and the junction held 5 bases outside the gene matches. CDR1 is MNHEY, CDR2 SMNVEV, per germline (reference sequence). The CDR3 bases are TGTGCCAGCAGTTTACCTAGCGGGGGGGCCCTCAATGAGCAGTTCTTC. Amino acid sequence: CASSLPSGGALNEQFF.

The rearrangement links TRBV9 to TRBJ2-7; TRBD2 is a possible D gene (6 bases). V was pared by 0 bases and J by 6 bases, with 10 bases between. The CDR3 loop spans 13 amino acids. Germline V gives CDR1 SGDLS, CDR2 YYNGEE. The CDR3 loop reads CASSVDAGREQYF. The CDR3 DNA follows: TGTGCCAGCAGCGTAGATGCGGGGCGCGAGCAGTACTTC.

The V and J genes are TRBV28 and TRBJ1-2; D not resolved. Trimming cost V 6 bases and J 5 bases, with 4 bases left between them. Germline CDR1 reads MDHEN; CDR2 reads SYDVKM. The CDR3 totals 10 residues. The CDR3 DNA reads as TGTGCCAGCAGGCGGTATGGCTACACCTTC. Amino acid sequence: CASRRYGYTF.

This chain connects TRBV28 to TRBJ2-1, with 7 bases identical to TRBD1. This CDR3 contains 14 residues. With 5 bases clipped from V and 15 bases from J, the junction kept 16 bases outside the gene matches. The germline gives CDR1 MDHEN, CDR2 SYDVKM. The chain's CDR3 is CASSDLGTVGGLFF. The CDR3 region has the DNA TGTGCCAGCAGTGACTTAGGGACAGTCGGCGGGTTGTTCTTC.

This clone was counted only a few times. The J gene is TRBJ2-1, the V gene TRBV5-4, with a tentative D call TRBD2 (6 bases). Germline CDR1 SGHNT, CDR2 YYREEE (reference sequence). The CDR3 has 14 residues. Trimming removed 4 bases at V and 4 bases at J, with 12 bases between. CDR3 residues: CASSGGDGYNEQFF. CDR3 DNA sequence: TGTGCCAGCAGCGGAGGGGACGGATACAATGAGCAGTTCTTC.

This clone was detected only once. The CDR3 region is CASSRTVNTEAFF. CDR3 nucleotides: TGTGCCAGCAGTAGGACAGTAAACACTGAAGCTTTCTTT. The gene calls are TRBV6-5 and TRBJ1-1; perhaps TRBD1 as D (6 bases). Germline CDR1 is MNHEY and CDR2 is SVGAGI. With 5 bases removed from V and 2 bases from J, the gap between germline ends came to 9 bases. This CDR3 is 13 amino acids long.

The chain has TRBV12-2 and TRBJ1-3; TRBD1 is the table's D call, not checked against the DNA. TRBV12-2 is listed as a pseudogene. The CDR3 loop spans 14 amino acids. CDR3 bases: TGTGCAAGTGAAACAGGGGTCTCTGGAAACACCATATATTTT. Its protein is CASETGVSGNTIYF.

This clone was detected only a few times. The chain uses TRBV21-1 and TRBJ2-2; the table gives TRBD1 as D, unverified against the DNA. TRBV21-1 is flagged as a pseudogene. The CDR3 totals 16 residues. Written as DNA, the CDR3 is TGTGCCAGCAGCCCCTACTTGAACAGGGGAACCGGGGAGCTGTTTTTT. This translates into CASSPYLNRGTGELFF.

V and J are TRBV10-3 and TRBJ1-1; tentative D call: TRBD1 (5 bases). This CDR3 is 14 amino acids long. Germline CDR1 reads ENHRY; CDR2 reads SYGVKD. Deletions cut 10 bases from V and 2 bases from J, with 17 bases between. The CDR3 sequence is CATGSSQANTEAFF. CDR3 DNA sequence: TGTGCCACCGGAAGCTCACAGGCTAACACTGAAGCTTTCTTT.

V is TRBV10-1 and J is TRBJ2-1, with TRBD2 matching over 12 bases. Germline assignment: CDR1 WNHNN and CDR2 SYGVQD (reference sequence). Trimming at V came to 1 base and at J to 8 bases, leaving 3 bases not matched to a gene. This CDR3 has 15 amino acids. The DNA for the CDR3 is TGCGCCAGCAGTGAGTTGACTAGCGGGGGCCATGAGCAGTTCTTC. As protein: CASSELTSGGHEQFF.

The chain is built from TRBV7-8 and TRBJ1-6; TRBD1 aligns across 9 bases. Germline trimming cut 8 bases from V and 8 bases from J; bases unmatched to any gene: 7. The CDR3 extends over 14 amino acids. From germline, CDR1 is SGHVS and CDR2 FQNEAQ. The CDR3, as DNA: TGTGCCAGCTCAACAGGGGGCGATGATTCACCCCTCCACTTT. It codes for CASSTGGDDSPLHF. Full variable domain (remainder filled in from reference TRBV7-8 and TRBJ1-6): GAGVSQSPRYKVAKRGQDVALRCDPISGHVSLFWYQQALGQGPEFLTYFQNEAQLDKSGLPSDRFFAERPEGSVSTLKIQRTQQEDSAVYLCASSTGGDDSPLHFGNGTRLTVT.

The gene calls are TRBV18 and TRBJ1-2, with D unclear. The germline V and J ends were trimmed by 3 bases and 4 bases, with 9 bases remaining between them. The CDR3 length is 13 residues. The germline CDR1 and CDR2 sequences are KGHSH and LQKENI. DNA for the CDR3: TGTGCCAGCTCACCCGGGGATTTCTATGGCTACACCTTC. Translated: CASSPGDFYGYTF. The entire variable domain, with the rest obtained from reference TRBV18 and TRBJ1-2, is as follows: NAGVMQNPRHLVRRRGQEARLRCSPMKGHSHVYWYRQLPEEGLKFMVYLQKENIIDESGMPKERFSAEFPKEGPSILRIQQVVRGDSAAYFCASSPGDFYGYTFGSGTRLTVV.

The rearrangement joins TRBV7-3 to TRBJ2-6, with D maybe TRBD1 (6 bases). Germline V gene data show CDR1 as SGHTA and CDR2 as FQGTGA. This CDR3 contains 15 residues. The V end was cut by 5 bases, the J end by 3 bases, with 11 bases between. The CDR3 is CASSQTGRGANVLTF. The CDR3 DNA follows: TGTGCCAGCAGCCAGACAGGACGTGGGGCCAACGTCCTGACTTTC.

The chain employs TRBV7-2 and TRBJ2-3; a possible D gene is TRBD2 (5 bases). This CDR3 is built from 14 residues. V was clipped by 4 bases and J by 0 bases, with 8 bases between them. Germline V gene data show CDR1 as SGHTA and CDR2 as FQGNSA. CDR3 loop: CASSSLASTDTQYF. CDR3 coding DNA: TGTGCCAGCAGCTCTTTAGCGAGCACAGATACGCAGTATTTT.